This passage covers 24 T cell receptor beta chains from one sample sequenced in a study of cytomegalovirus exposure and HLA in healthy donors. Vbeta (60) and Jbeta (13) primers were used in the PCR. Sequencing was performed with immunoSEQ multiplex PCR; in TCRdb, only in-frame clones are kept and a portion is missing. Of about 52,000 clones detected, 55% to 65% appear once; the ten largest clones hold 12%. The sample consisted of PBMCs. The receptors were gathered from a human donor in good health.

This clone has a handful of counts. The V and J genes are TRBV30 and TRBJ1-6; TRBD1 matches at 10 bases. The CDR3 totals 16 residues. Germline V lookup: CDR1 GTSNPN, CDR2 SVGIG (reference sequence). V was pared by 3 bases and J by 14 bases, with 16 bases of the junction left unmatched. The chain's CDR3 is CAWSTGTGVQGFTLHF. The CDR3 nucleotides are TGTGCCTGGAGCACCGGGACAGGGGTTCAGGGTTTCACCCTCCACTTT. The variable domain in full, completed from reference TRBV30 and TRBJ1-6, reads SQTIHQWPATLVQPVGSPLSLECTVEGTSNPNLYWYRQAAGRGLQLLFYSVGIGQISSEVPQNLSASRPQDRQFILSSKKLLLSDSGFYLCAWSTGTGVQGFTLHFGNGTRLTVT.

This chain joins TRBV4-3 and TRBJ1-3; D is perhaps TRBD1 (5 bases). The CDR3 runs to 16 residues. The germline gives CDR1 LGHNA, CDR2 YSLEER. V lost 0 bases, J lost 3 bases, and 12 bases lay in between. The CDR3 DNA follows: TGCGCCAGCAGCCAAGATCTGCAGGGTGGTGGAAACACCATATATTTT. It translates to CASSQDLQGGGNTIYF.

The genes are TRBV14 and TRBJ2-7; 7 nucleotides agree with TRBD1. V shed 4 bases, J shed 0 bases, and the junction held 9 bases outside the gene matches. The CDR3 has 16 residues. Germline CDR1 and CDR2: SGHDN and FVKESK. CDR3 coding DNA: TGTGCCAGCAGCCCAAGGTTTGGACAGGCCTCCTACGAGCAGTACTTC. This encodes CASSPRFGQASYEQYF.

The chain uses TRBV4-1 and TRBJ2-1, with 7 bases aligning to TRBD1. The germline V gene encodes CDR1 MGHRA and CDR2 YSYEKL. The V gene end was trimmed by 0 bases and the J gene end by 3 bases; junction bases not matched to a gene: 5. CDR3 size: 16 residues. This chain's CDR3 is CASSQELGGFYNEQFF. Here the CDR3 DNA reads TGCGCCAGCAGCCAAGAATTAGGGGGCTTCTACAATGAGCAGTTCTTC.

This sequence joins TRBV29-1 and TRBJ2-7; TRBD1 might be the D (5 bases). Germline V gene lookup returns CDR1 SQVTM and CDR2 ANQGSEA. V lost 7 bases, J lost 2 bases, and 9 bases lay in between. CDR3 size: 11 residues. The CDR3 loop reads CSATRAYEQYF. The CDR3 bases are TGCAGCGCCACCAGGGCCTACGAGCAGTACTTC.

The chain carries TRBV5-6 and TRBJ2-3; TRBD1 agrees at 7 bases. Per the germline V gene, CDR1 is SGHDT and CDR2 is YYEEEE. The CDR3 loop spans 15 amino acids. J was trimmed by 6 bases and V by 4 bases; bases with no gene match: 11. The CDR3 sequence: CASSPGQVFMDTQYF. As DNA, the CDR3 is TGTGCCAGCAGCCCAGGACAGGTTTTCATGGATACGCAGTATTTT.

Written as DNA, the CDR3 is TGTGCCAGCAGTGGAGACCCGGTGAGGAGTCACACTGAAGCTTTCTTT. Its protein is CASSGDPVRSHTEAFF. The chain is built from TRBV6-1 and TRBJ1-1; no clear D gene. The CDR3 runs 16 residues. Germline CDR1 MNHNS, CDR2 SASEGT. V was trimmed by 4 bases and J by 3 bases, leaving 18 bases between them.

The V call is TRBV30, the J call TRBJ1-4; TRBD1 agrees at 8 bases. The J segment lost 8 bases and the V segment lost 0 bases, leaving 8 bases of the junction unmatched. Germline V CDR1 and CDR2: GTSNPN, SVGIG (reference sequence). The CDR3 loop spans 15 amino acids. CDR3 loop: CAWSVTRAGGEKLFF. CDR3 bases: TGTGCCTGGAGTGTAACCAGGGCAGGGGGCGAAAAACTGTTTTTT.

J is TRBJ2-1 and V is TRBV30, with no clear D. Trimming took off 0 bases at V and 6 bases at J, with 9 bases between the two ends. CDR1 GTSNPN and CDR2 SVGIG come from the germline V gene (reference sequence). The CDR3 has 13 residues. The CDR3: CAWSVRLLNEQFF. The CDR3 coding sequence is TGTGCCTGGAGTGTACGACTTCTCAATGAGCAGTTCTTC. Full variable domain (missing parts from reference TRBV30 and TRBJ2-1): SQTIHQWPATLVQPVGSPLSLECTVEGTSNPNLYWYRQAAGRGLQLLFYSVGIGQISSEVPQNLSASRPQDRQFILSSKKLLLSDSGFYLCAWSVRLLNEQFFGPGTRLTVL.

This clone has a handful of counts. The chain links TRBV9 to TRBJ1-5; D is unclear. Germline V gene data show CDR1 as SGDLS and CDR2 as YYNGEE. V lost 0 bases to trimming and J lost 2 bases, with 6 bases between them. The CDR3 is 14 residues long. The CDR3 is CASSVDGGNQPQHF. The CDR3 nucleotides read TGTGCCAGCAGCGTAGACGGAGGCAATCAGCCCCAGCATTTT.

The chain couples TRBV2 to TRBJ2-5, with D possibly being TRBD1 (6 bases). Germline CDR1 reads SNHLY; CDR2 reads FYNNEI. CDR3 size: 14 residues. Between the trimmed V and J ends, which lost 4 bases and 2 bases, there was a span of 11 bases. CDR3 nucleotide sequence: TGTGCCAGCAGTGTTGCAGGGGTTCAAGAGACCCAGTACTTC. Its protein is CASSVAGVQETQYF.

As concerns this clone: The same CDR3 can be traced to other DNA sequences in this sample. The V gene is TRBV9, the J gene TRBJ2-1, with D perhaps TRBD2 (5 bases). CDR1 SGDLS and CDR2 YYNGEE come from the germline V gene. The CDR3 has 15 amino acids. V shed 0 bases and J shed 0 bases, with 7 bases lying between them. CDR3 loop: CASSVGLASYNEQFF. CDR3 sequence (DNA): TGTGCCAGCAGCGTAGGGCTAGCCTCCTACAATGAGCAGTTCTTC.

The chain combines TRBV7-2 with TRBJ1-1; D ambiguous. The V end was cut by 3 bases, the J end by 1 base, with 9 bases between. The CDR3 consists of 14 residues. From germline, CDR1 is SGHTA and CDR2 FQGNSA. The CDR3 spells CASSLFSPNTEAFF. The CDR3 nucleotides are TGTGCCAGCAGCTTGTTTAGCCCGAACACTGAAGCTTTCTTT.

The V and J genes are TRBV23-1 and TRBJ1-1, with unresolved D. TRBV23-1 is recorded as an ORF, its role being uncertain. The ends were cut back, 9 bases at V and 1 base at J, with 9 bases in the middle. The CDR3 totals 12 residues. The chain's CDR3 is CARIQRNTEAFF. Here the CDR3 DNA reads TGCGCCAGGATACAGAGGAACACTGAAGCTTTCTTT.

This clone appeared a single time. The chain has TRBV27 and TRBJ2-1, with no clear D. In germline, CDR1 is MNHEY, CDR2 SMNVEV (reference sequence). The CDR3 totals 13 residues. With 3 bases removed from V and 2 bases from J, the gap between germline ends came to 5 bases. The CDR3 DNA is TGTGCCAGCAGTTTTCGTACCTACAATGAGCAGTTCTTC. It translates to CASSFRTYNEQFF.

This clone was seen more than once but under ten times. This sequence joins TRBV19 and TRBJ1-1; possibly TRBD1 for D (6 bases). The CDR3 has 13 residues. V lost 7 bases and J lost 4, with 13 bases in between. Germline loops: CDR1 LNHDA, CDR2 SQIVND (reference sequence). CDR3 amino acids: CASIPGEGTEAFF. The CDR3 region has the DNA TGTGCCAGTATACCAGGGGAGGGCACTGAAGCTTTCTTT. Looking up the rest from reference TRBV19 and TRBJ1-1 gives the full variable domain: DGGITQSPKYLFRKEGQNVTLSCEQNLNHDAMYWYRQDPGQGLRLIYYSQIVNDFQKGDIAEGYSVSREKKESFPLTVTSAQKNPTAFYLCASIPGEGTEAFFGQGTRLTVV.

The chain recombines TRBV14 with TRBJ1-2, with 9 bases fitting TRBD1. V gave up 4 bases and J gave up 6 bases; unmatched junction bases: 3. Germline assignment: CDR1 SGHDN and CDR2 FVKESK. This CDR3 contains 13 residues. For the CDR3, the DNA is TGTGCCAGCAGCCCCCGGGACAGGGATGGCTACACCTTC. Protein: CASSPRDRDGYTF. Supplemented by reference TRBV14 and TRBJ1-2, the full variable domain reads EAGVTQFPSHSVIEKGQTVTLRCDPISGHDNLYWYRRVMGKEIKFLLHFVKESKQDESGMPNNRFLAERTGGTYSTLKVQPAELEDSGVYFCASSPRDRDGYTFGSGTRLTVV.

This clone has only a few counts. The chain has TRBV5-4 and TRBJ1-1, with D unresolved. The germline CDR1 and CDR2 sequences are SGHNT and YYREEE (reference sequence). This CDR3 is 13 amino acids long. Trimming removed 4 bases at V and 3 bases at J, with 10 bases between. The CDR3: CASSVGSYTEAFF. In DNA, the CDR3 is TGTGCCAGCAGCGTAGGGAGTTACACTGAAGCTTTCTTT.

The chain has TRBV9 and TRBJ1-3; 8 bases fit TRBD1. J gave up 6 bases and V 3 bases, and 5 bases lay outside the gene matches. Germline CDR1 SGDLS, CDR2 YYNGEE. The CDR3 covers 14 residues. CDR3 DNA sequence: TGTGCCAGCAGCGCCGGACAGGGTGTAAACACCATATATTTT. Its protein product is CASSAGQGVNTIYF.

Regarding this clone: The same CDR3 can be traced to other DNA sequences in this sample. V usage is TRBV7-9 and J usage is TRBJ1-6, with 10 bases fitting TRBD1. Trimming removed 4 bases from V and 10 bases from J; junction bases left unmatched: 7. Germline V CDR1 and CDR2: SEHNR, FQNEAQ (reference sequence). CDR3 size: 15 residues. DNA of the CDR3: TGTGCCAGCAGCTCTCCCGGGACAGGGGCCTCACCCCTCCACTTT. Translating gives CASSSPGTGASPLHF.

This clone was recorded a few times. The CDR3 spells CASSQDHGRGTTYEQYF. As DNA, the CDR3 is TGCGCCAGCAGCCAAGATCACGGCAGGGGGACGACCTACGAGCAGTACTTC. The chain has TRBV4-3 and TRBJ2-7, with 7 bases that match TRBD1. Germline trimming cut 0 bases from V and 2 bases from J; bases unmatched to any gene: 10. CDR3 length: 17 amino acids. The V gene's germline CDR1 is LGHNA and CDR2 YSLEER.

The V call is TRBV10-2, the J call TRBJ1-6; TRBD1 is a possible D gene (5 bases). This CDR3 comprises 15 residues. Trimming removed 3 bases at V and 6 bases at J, with 12 bases between. CDR1 WSHSY and CDR2 SAAADI come from the germline V gene. The CDR3 is CASSDFGGPNSPLHF. CDR3 coding DNA: TGCGCCAGCAGTGACTTCGGGGGTCCTAATTCACCCCTCCACTTT.

The rearrangement joins TRBV5-4 to TRBJ1-2; 7 bases fit TRBD1. V was clipped by 4 bases and J by 8 bases; unmatched bases: 11. The CDR3 loop spans 14 amino acids. Germline loops: CDR1 SGHNT, CDR2 YYREEE (reference sequence). CDR3 residues: CASSPGGYRGGYTF. In DNA, the CDR3 is TGTGCCAGCAGCCCCGGGGGCTACAGGGGCGGCTACACCTTC.

This chain links TRBV7-9 with TRBJ1-6; TRBD1 matches 7 bases. V lost 4 bases, J lost 5 bases, and 5 bases stayed unmatched. This CDR3 has 15 amino acids. The V gene's germline CDR1 is SEHNR and CDR2 FQNEAQ (reference sequence). The CDR3, as DNA: TGTGCCAGCAGCTCTGGGACAGTAGATAATTCACCCCTCCACTTT. This gives the protein CASSSGTVDNSPLHF.